The rows below give T cell receptor beta chains drawn from one sample of a study of CD8+ T cells in alopecia areata. Using immunoSEQ multiplex PCR, the repertoire was profiled, and TCRdb retains in-frame clones only, with some absent. The sample includes under 300,000 clones, 67% of them seen just once. Sequencing used CD4+ T cells sorted from blood, obtained at week 0. Receptor source: a human donor with alopecia areata. The CDR3 runs from the conserved cysteine through the conserved F or W. D genes are given only for firm matches. Only part of the rows carry a size: once, few, many, or a class if the clone is expanded.

clone_size	d_call	j_call	v_call	cdr3_aa	cdr3_nt
NA	NA	TRBJ1-1	TRBV4-2	CASSRWGGRVTEAFF	TGTGCCAGCAGCAGATGGGGGGGTCGGGTCACTGAAGCTTTCTTT
NA	NA	TRBJ1-5	TRBV30	CAWSPLGLQISPQHF	TGTGCCTGGAGTCCTCTTGGGCTCCAAATCAGCCCCCAGCATTTT
NA	NA	TRBJ1-6	TRBV15	CATSRLYASPLHF	TGTGCCACCAGCAGGCTCTATGCTTCACCCCTCCACTTT
once	NA	TRBJ1-2	TRBV4-2	CASSLGDVGWGYTF	TGTGCCAGCAGCCTTGGGGATGTCGGGTGGGGCTACACCTTC
NA	NA	TRBJ2-2	TRBV6-5	CASSNARGPAGELFF	TGTGCCAGCAGTAACGCCCGGGGGCCGGCCGGGGAGCTGTTTTTT
NA	TRBD1	TRBJ2-7	TRBV5-1	CASSPGQGPTRQYF	TGCGCCAGCAGCCCGGGACAGGGGCCAACGAGGCAGTACTTC
NA	NA	TRBJ2-3	TRBV6-5	CASRMRDDTDTQYF	TGTGCCAGCAGAATGCGGGACGACACAGATACGCAGTATTTT
NA	NA	TRBJ1-1	TRBV14	CASSQDTWGTEAFF	TGTGCCAGCAGCCAGGACACTTGGGGCACTGAAGCTTTCTTT
once	NA	TRBJ2-1	TRBV9	CASSVAAYSYNEQFF	TGTGCCAGCAGCGTAGCGGCTTACTCCTACAATGAGCAGTTCTTC
few	NA	TRBJ2-2	TRBV19	CASTVTRRTGELFF	TGTGCCAGTACTGTGACCAGGAGGACCGGGGAGCTGTTTTTT
NA	NA	TRBJ1-5	TRBV29-1	CSVEKNRLGTVSNQPQHF	TGCAGCGTTGAAAAGAATCGTCTCGGGACGGTTAGCAATCAGCCCCAGCATTTT
NA	TRBD2	TRBJ2-5	TRBV4-1	CASRYHVGGGDQETQYF	TGCGCCAGCAGGTACCACGTAGGCGGGGGAGATCAAGAGACCCAGTACTTC
NA	TRBD2	TRBJ2-1	TRBV29-1	CSARSGGASYNEQFF	TGCAGCGCGCGTAGCGGGGGGGCATCCTACAATGAGCAGTTCTTC
NA	NA	TRBJ2-1	TRBV9	CASSVTTGFYNEQFF	TGTGCCAGCAGCGTAACAACAGGCTTCTACAATGAGCAGTTCTTC
NA	NA	TRBJ1-6	TRBV2	CASSLQGTDNSPLHF	TGTGCCAGCAGTCTACAGGGAACGGATAATTCACCCCTCCACTTT
NA	TRBD1	TRBJ2-7	TRBV30	CAWGPTGGYEQYF	TGTGCCTGGGGACCGACAGGGGGCTACGAGCAGTACTTC
NA	NA	TRBJ1-2	TRBV2	CASRDKNYGYTF	TGTGCCAGCAGGGACAAGAACTATGGCTACACCTTC